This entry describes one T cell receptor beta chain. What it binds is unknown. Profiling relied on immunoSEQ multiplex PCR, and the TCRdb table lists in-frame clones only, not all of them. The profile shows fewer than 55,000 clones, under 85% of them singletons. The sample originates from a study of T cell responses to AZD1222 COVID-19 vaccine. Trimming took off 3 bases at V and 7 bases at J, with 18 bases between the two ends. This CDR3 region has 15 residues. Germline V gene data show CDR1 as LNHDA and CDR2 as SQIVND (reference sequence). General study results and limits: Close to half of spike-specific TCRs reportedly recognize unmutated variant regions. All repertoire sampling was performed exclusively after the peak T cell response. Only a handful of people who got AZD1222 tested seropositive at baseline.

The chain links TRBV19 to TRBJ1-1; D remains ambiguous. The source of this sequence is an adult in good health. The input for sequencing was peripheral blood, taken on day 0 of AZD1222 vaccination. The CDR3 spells CASSIYVGPEGEAFF. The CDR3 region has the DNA TGTGCCAGTAGTATTTACGTCGGGCCCGAGGGTGAAGCTTTCTTT.